This T cell receptor (beta chain) was identified during a study of patients and donors after allogeneic stem cell transplantation. V lost 0 bases and J 5 bases, leaving 13 bases between the germline ends. From germline, CDR1 is DFQATT and CDR2 SNEGSKA (reference sequence). This CDR3 spans 14 amino acids. TCRdb reprocessed the RT-PCR reads with MiXCR, giving one entry per CDR3 protein. The sample records about 150,000 distinct CDR3 sequences, about 24% being singletons. This chain joins TRBV20-1 and TRBJ1-2; the D gene is possibly TRBD1 (5 bases). The sample consisted of blood, either unsorted or a sorted T cell fraction (not recorded which). This TCR derives from a human donor who was either an allogeneic HSCT recipient or a stem cell or donor lymphocyte infusion donor (not recorded which). It is not recorded whose cells these are; they may come from a transplant donor. The CDR3 DNA reads as TGCAGTGCTAGAGATGACCCAGACAGATATGGCTACACCTTC. This codes for CSARDDPDRYGYTF.